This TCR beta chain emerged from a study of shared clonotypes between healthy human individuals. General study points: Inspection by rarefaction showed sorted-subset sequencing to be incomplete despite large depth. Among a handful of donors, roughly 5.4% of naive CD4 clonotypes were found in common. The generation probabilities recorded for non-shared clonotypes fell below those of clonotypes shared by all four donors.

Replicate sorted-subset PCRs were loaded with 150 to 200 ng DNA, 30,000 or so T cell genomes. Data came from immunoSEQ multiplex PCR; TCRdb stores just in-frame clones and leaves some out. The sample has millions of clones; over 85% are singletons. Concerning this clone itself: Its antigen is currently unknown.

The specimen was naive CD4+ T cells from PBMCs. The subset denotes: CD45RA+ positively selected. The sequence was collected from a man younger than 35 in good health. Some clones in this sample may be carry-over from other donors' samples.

Written as DNA, the CDR3 is TGTGCCACCAGCAGAGATATGGCGGTGGAACTACAAGAGACCCAGTACTTC. It translates to CATSRDMAVELQETQYF. V is TRBV15 and J is TRBJ2-5, with D unclear. The V gene's germline CDR1 is LNHNV and CDR2 YYDKDF (reference sequence). The CDR3 is 17 amino acids. Trimming took off 0 bases at V and 2 bases at J, with 16 bases between the two ends.